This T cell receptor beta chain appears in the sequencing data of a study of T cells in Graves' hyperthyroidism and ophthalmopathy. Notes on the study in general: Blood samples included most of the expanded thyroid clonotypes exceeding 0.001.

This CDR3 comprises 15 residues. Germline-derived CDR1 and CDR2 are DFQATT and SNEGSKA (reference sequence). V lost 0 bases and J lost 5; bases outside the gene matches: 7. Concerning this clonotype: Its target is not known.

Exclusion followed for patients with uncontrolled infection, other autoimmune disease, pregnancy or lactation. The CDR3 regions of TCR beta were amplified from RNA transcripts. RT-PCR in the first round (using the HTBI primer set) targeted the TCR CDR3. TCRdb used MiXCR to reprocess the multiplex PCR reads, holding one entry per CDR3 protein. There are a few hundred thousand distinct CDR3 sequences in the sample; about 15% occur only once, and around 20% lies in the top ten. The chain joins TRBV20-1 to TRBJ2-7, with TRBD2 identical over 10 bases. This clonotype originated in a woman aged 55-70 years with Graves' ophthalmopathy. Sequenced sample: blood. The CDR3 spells CSAREHASGRNEQYF. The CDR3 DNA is TGCAGTGCTAGAGAACATGCTAGCGGGAGAAACGAGCAGTACTTC.